One and the same sample provided the 30 T cell receptor beta chains below, sequenced in a study of blood T cell repertoires in COVID-19. Clones were read by immunoSEQ multiplex PCR, and TCRdb kept only the in-frame ones, dropping some. This sample has about 47,000 clones; 88% occur once, and the top ten carry around 3%. Input material: peripheral blood. These receptor sequences come from a man aged 50 or older with active COVID-19.

The chain links TRBV2 to TRBJ1-4; tentative D call: TRBD1 (5 bases). The CDR3 runs 15 residues. CDR1 is SNHLY and CDR2 is FYNNEI in the germline V gene. Trimming left V 7 bases short and J 7 bases short, with 19 bases between. CDR3 sequence: CASTRGDEGVEKLFF. The CDR3, as DNA: TGTGCCAGCACCCGCGGGGACGAGGGAGTTGAAAAACTGTTTTTT.

A single count supports this clone. This chain connects TRBV12-3 or TRBV12-4 to TRBJ1-4; 9 bases align to TRBD1. The CDR3 loop spans 12 amino acids. V lost 6 bases, J lost 15 bases, and 8 bases stayed unmatched. This chain's CDR3 is CASSTGTGFVFF. DNA of the CDR3: TGTGCCAGCAGCACCGGGACAGGGTTTGTGTTTTTT.

This chain joins TRBV5-1 and TRBJ2-3; 8 nucleotides align to TRBD2. Germline V CDR1 and CDR2: SGHRS, YFSETQ. The CDR3 spans 14 residues. V lost 5 bases and J lost 0; bases outside the gene matches: 2. CDR3 sequence (DNA): TGCGCCAGCAGAGCGGGGGCCAGCACAGATACGCAGTATTTT. This translates into CASRAGASTDTQYF. Together with reference TRBV5-1 and TRBJ2-3, the CDR3 gives the full variable domain: KAGVTQTPRYLIKTRGQQVTLSCSPISGHRSVSWYQQTPGQGLQFLFEYFSETQRNKGNFPGRFSGRQFSNSRSEMNVSTLELGDSALYLCASRAGASTDTQYFGPGTRLTVL.

V is TRBV19 and J is TRBJ1-1, with 7 positions matching TRBD1. The CDR3 is 14 amino acids. Germline CDR1 is LNHDA and CDR2 is SQIVND (reference sequence). The trim removed 3 bases at V and 11 bases at J, leaving 12 bases unmatched. Here the CDR3 reads CASSIRGQAPDAFF. CDR3 in DNA: TGTGCCAGTAGTATTAGAGGACAGGCCCCAGATGCTTTCTTT.

The CDR3 loop reads CASSGQIIFYGYTF. In DNA form, the CDR3 reads TGTGCCAGCAGCGGACAGATCATATTCTATGGCTACACCTTC. The chain has TRBV7-3 and TRBJ1-2; weak D call: TRBD1 (6 bases). Germline CDR1 reads SGHTA; CDR2 reads FQGTGA. V lost 5 bases and J lost 4, with 14 bases in between. The CDR3 length is 14 residues.

The rearrangement joins TRBV19 to TRBJ1-5, with 8 bases identical to TRBD1. The CDR3 covers 14 residues. Trimming cost V 7 bases and J 4 bases; bases outside gene matches: 6. Germline CDR1 reads LNHDA; CDR2 reads SQIVND (reference sequence). CDR3 sequence reads: CASTRQGRNQPQHF. In nucleotides, the CDR3 is TGTGCCAGTACCCGACAGGGGAGGAATCAGCCCCAGCATTTT.

This chain uses TRBV19 with TRBJ2-3, with 7 bases fitting TRBD2. Germline CDR1 is LNHDA and CDR2 is SQIVND (reference sequence). V gave up 3 bases and J gave up 2 bases; unmatched junction bases: 5. This CDR3 has 15 amino acids. The CDR3 is CASSIQRGYTDTQYF. The CDR3 DNA is TGTGCCAGTAGTATCCAGCGGGGCTACACAGATACGCAGTATTTT.

The chain is built from TRBV2 and TRBJ1-5; possibly TRBD1 for D (6 bases). Trimming cost V 6 bases and J 2 bases, with 17 bases left between them. The length of the CDR3 is 16 residues. Germline assignment: CDR1 SNHLY and CDR2 FYNNEI. The CDR3 DNA sequence: TGTGCCAGCAGCACTATCCAGGGGATCGGCAATCAGCCCCAGCATTTT. It is translated as CASSTIQGIGNQPQHF.

This clone has only a few counts. The chain uses TRBV19 and TRBJ1-2; possible D gene TRBD1, 6 bases. CDR1 and CDR2 from the germline V gene are LNHDA and SQIVND (reference sequence). CDR3 length: 13 amino acids. With 6 bases removed from V and 8 bases from J, the gap between germline ends came to 16 bases. This CDR3 reads CASRTGTKGGYTF. The CDR3 DNA follows: TGTGCCAGTAGGACCGGGACAAAAGGAGGCTACACCTTC.

This chain connects TRBV7-2 to TRBJ2-7; TRBD1 aligns across 12 bases. CDR1 is SGHTA and CDR2 is FQGNSA in the germline V gene. This CDR3 is 16 amino acids long. The J segment lost 9 bases and the V segment lost 4 bases, leaving 13 bases of the junction unmatched. CDR3 residues: CASSWNRDRGPRRQYF. The CDR3, as DNA: TGTGCCAGCAGCTGGAACCGGGACAGGGGGCCGCGGAGGCAGTACTTC.

The chain carries TRBV2 and TRBJ2-1, with 15 positions matching TRBD2. J lost 8 bases, V lost 6 bases, and 14 bases had no gene match. The germline V gene has CDR1 SNHLY and CDR2 FYNNEI. The CDR3 is made up of 18 amino acids. CDR3: CASRVGGTSGRNGYEQFF. The DNA of the CDR3 is TGTGCCAGCAGGGTGGGAGGGACTAGCGGGAGGAATGGCTATGAGCAGTTCTTC.

The chain has TRBV19 and TRBJ2-1, with no clear D. Germline lookup yields CDR1 LNHDA and CDR2 SQIVND (reference sequence). V was shortened by 3 bases and J by 5 bases, with 11 bases between the two germline ends. The CDR3 extends over 14 amino acids. Here the CDR3 DNA reads TGTGCCAGTAGTATGACCGGCAGGAACAATGAGCAGTTCTTC. Translated, it gives CASSMTGRNNEQFF.

The V gene is TRBV19, the J gene TRBJ2-2; 8 positions match TRBD1. CDR3 size: 17 residues. Germline lookup yields CDR1 LNHDA and CDR2 SQIVND (reference sequence). The trim removed 5 bases at V and 2 bases at J, leaving 10 bases unmatched. The CDR3 coding sequence is TGTGCCAGTAGTGTTATCCGGACAGGGCCCAACACCGGGGAGCTGTTTTTT. As protein: CASSVIRTGPNTGELFF.

The genes are TRBV7-2 and TRBJ2-7; 7 bases fit TRBD1. The V gene's germline CDR1 is SGHTA and CDR2 FQGNSA. With 5 bases clipped from V and 6 bases from J, the junction kept 13 bases outside the gene matches. The CDR3 loop spans 15 amino acids. CDR3 sequence reads: CASSPQDRKGGEQYF. CDR3 in DNA: TGTGCCAGCAGCCCCCAGGACAGGAAAGGGGGCGAGCAGTACTTC.

This rearrangement joins TRBV5-1 to TRBJ2-1; 14 bases map to TRBD2. Trimming cost V 4 bases and J 4 bases; bases outside gene matches: 13. Germline V gene lookup returns CDR1 SGHRS and CDR2 YFSETQ. This CDR3 contains 19 residues. CDR3: CASSGMTSGRADGYNEQFF. As DNA, the CDR3 is TGCGCCAGCAGCGGTATGACTAGCGGGAGGGCCGATGGTTACAATGAGCAGTTCTTC.

This chain links TRBV18 with TRBJ1-5; 7 bases fit TRBD1. The CDR3 loop spans 16 amino acids. Trimming at V came to 2 bases and at J to 0 bases, leaving 4 bases not matched to a gene. CDR1 and CDR2 from the germline V gene are KGHSH and LQKENI. CDR3 DNA: TGTGCCAGCTCACCAACGGCAGGGGGTAGCAATCAGCCCCAGCATTTT. It encodes CASSPTAGGSNQPQHF.

J is TRBJ2-2 and V is TRBV28; a possible D gene is TRBD2 (5 bases). The CDR3 consists of 12 residues. Germline-derived CDR1 and CDR2 are MDHEN and SYDVKM. The V end was cut by 8 bases, the J end by 3 bases, with 7 bases between. DNA of the CDR3: TGTGCCAGCCGGGGATACACCGGGGAGCTGTTTTTT. Protein product: CASRGYTGELFF.

This chain uses TRBV27 with TRBJ1-6, with D perhaps TRBD1 (6 bases). The CDR3 runs to 15 residues. Trimming took 5 bases from V and 5 from J, leaving 13 bases between them. Germline V gene sequence: CDR1 MNHEY, CDR2 SMNVEV (reference sequence). CDR3 sequence (DNA): TGTGCCAGCAGTCAGTCGGCAGGGGATAATTCACCCCTCCACTTT. It yields the protein CASSQSAGDNSPLHF.

The chain joins TRBV19 to TRBJ2-5; the match to TRBD2 covers 9 bases. Germline lookup yields CDR1 LNHDA and CDR2 SQIVND (reference sequence). The CDR3 contains 14 residues. The V gene end was trimmed by 3 bases and the J gene end by 4 bases; junction bases not matched to a gene: 3. The CDR3: CASSIASGVETQYF. For the CDR3, the DNA is TGTGCCAGTAGTATCGCTAGCGGGGTAGAGACCCAGTACTTC. Full variable domain (rest looked up from reference TRBV19 and TRBJ2-5): DGGITQSPKYLFRKEGQNVTLSCEQNLNHDAMYWYRQDPGQGLRLIYYSQIVNDFQKGDIAEGYSVSREKKESFPLTVTSAQKNPTAFYLCASSIASGVETQYFGPGTRLLVL.

Only a few counts were recorded for this clone. This chain links TRBV6-1 with TRBJ2-7; TRBD2 agrees at 9 bases. V shed 2 bases, J shed 4 bases, and the junction held 6 bases outside the gene matches. Germline V lookup: CDR1 MNHNS, CDR2 SASEGT. This CDR3 contains 15 residues. The CDR3 bases are TGTGCCAGCAGTGAAAGTGGGACTAGCTCATACGAGCAGTACTTC. This encodes CASSESGTSSYEQYF.

This clone was seen a few times. The rearrangement uses TRBV19 and TRBJ2-2; TRBD1 might be the D (5 bases). CDR3 length: 16 residues. V was shortened by 1 base and J by 1 base, with 10 bases between the two germline ends. CDR1 LNHDA and CDR2 SQIVND come from the germline V gene (reference sequence). The CDR3 region is CASSIGNTGNTGELFF. CDR3 nucleotide sequence: TGTGCCAGTAGTATAGGCAACACAGGGAACACCGGGGAGCTGTTTTTT.

The chain employs TRBV6-6 and TRBJ1-1; TRBD1 is a possible D gene (6 bases). Trimming pared 11 bases from V and 0 bases from J, leaving 16 bases between. The V gene's germline CDR1 is MNHNY and CDR2 SVGAGI (reference sequence). CDR3 length equals 14 residues. CDR3 sequence: CAGSRTALNTEAFF. CDR3 coding DNA: TGTGCCGGATCTCGGACAGCCCTGAACACTGAAGCTTTCTTT.

This chain connects TRBV19 to TRBJ1-2; 10 nucleotides align to TRBD1. Germline loops: CDR1 LNHDA, CDR2 SQIVND (reference sequence). The V gene end was trimmed by 3 bases and the J gene end by 9 bases; junction bases not matched to a gene: 4. This CDR3 is built from 13 residues. The chain's CDR3 is CASSIGTGVSYTF. In DNA form, the CDR3 reads TGTGCCAGTAGTATCGGGACAGGGGTAAGCTACACCTTC.

The J gene is TRBJ2-7, the V gene TRBV6-5, with 9 bases lining up with TRBD1. V lost 6 bases and J lost 5; bases outside the gene matches: 11. This CDR3 region has 15 residues. Germline CDR1 and CDR2: MNHEY and SVGAGI. This CDR3 is CASSKIGTGYDEQYF. CDR3 sequence (DNA): TGTGCCAGCAGCAAAATCGGGACAGGGTACGACGAGCAGTACTTC.

This clone was counted once. This chain connects TRBV18 to TRBJ1-5; tentative D call: TRBD1 (6 bases). This CDR3 comprises 15 residues. Germline V gives CDR1 KGHSH, CDR2 LQKENI. V lost 4 bases and J 4 bases, leaving 14 bases between the germline ends. This chain's CDR3 is CASSQRTAENQPQHF. The DNA for the CDR3 is TGTGCCAGCTCACAACGGACAGCCGAGAATCAGCCCCAGCATTTT.

This clone was recorded a few times. The V call is TRBV7-3, the J call TRBJ2-1; 7 nucleotides agree with TRBD2. CDR1 and CDR2 (germline): SGHTA, FQGTGA. This CDR3 comprises 13 residues. The trim removed 2 bases at V and 9 bases at J, leaving 4 bases unmatched. CDR3 sequence: CASSLLAGAEQFF. The CDR3 DNA reads TGTGCCAGCAGCTTATTGGCGGGAGCTGAGCAGTTCTTC.

The chain employs TRBV6-5 and TRBJ1-2; TRBD1 matches at 8 bases. The CDR3 spans 13 residues. CDR1 is MNHEY, CDR2 SVGAGI, per germline. The V segment lost 6 bases and the J segment 4 bases; nucleotides outside the gene matches: 4. DNA for the CDR3: TGTGCCAGCAGGGACAGGGATCCCTATGGCTACACCTTC. Translating gives CASRDRDPYGYTF.

J is TRBJ2-3 and V is TRBV5-1, with D possibly being TRBD1 (5 bases). V lost 4 bases to trimming and J lost 1 base, with 13 bases between them. The CDR3 contains 15 residues. Germline assignment: CDR1 SGHRS and CDR2 YFSETQ. CDR3 amino acids: CASSARQSRTDTQYF. The CDR3 coding sequence is TGCGCCAGCAGCGCGCGACAGAGTCGCACAGATACGCAGTATTTT.

This clone was seen more than once but under ten times. This chain joins TRBV7-8 and TRBJ2-3; unclear D gene. From germline, CDR1 is SGHVS and CDR2 FQNEAQ. The length of the CDR3 is 16 residues. The ends were cut back, 6 bases at V and 2 bases at J, with 18 bases in the middle. Written as DNA, the CDR3 is TGTGCCAGCAGACAAGCTCGGGTCGGATACACAGATACGCAGTATTTT. Its translation is CASRQARVGYTDTQYF.

V gene TRBV5-8 combines with J gene TRBJ2-1; 13 bases are shared with TRBD2. Germline loops: CDR1 SGHTS, CDR2 YDEGEE. CDR3 length: 17 amino acids. V lost 3 bases, J lost 6 bases, and 9 bases stayed unmatched. Written as DNA, the CDR3 is TGTGCCAGCAGCTCAAACTCCGGACTAGCGGGAGCCAATGAGCAGTTCTTC. This encodes CASSSNSGLAGANEQFF.